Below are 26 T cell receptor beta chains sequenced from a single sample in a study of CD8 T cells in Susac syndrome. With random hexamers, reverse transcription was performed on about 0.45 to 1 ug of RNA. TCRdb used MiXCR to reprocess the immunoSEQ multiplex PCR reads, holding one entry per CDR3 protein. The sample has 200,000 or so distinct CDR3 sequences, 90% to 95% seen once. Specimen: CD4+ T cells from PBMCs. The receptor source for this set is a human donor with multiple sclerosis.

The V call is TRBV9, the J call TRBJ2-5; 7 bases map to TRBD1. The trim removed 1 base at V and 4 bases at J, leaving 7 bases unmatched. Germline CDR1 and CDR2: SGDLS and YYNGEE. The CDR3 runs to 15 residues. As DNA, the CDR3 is TGTGCCAGCAGCGTACGACAGGGATCAGGAGAGACCCAGTACTTC. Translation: CASSVRQGSGETQYF.

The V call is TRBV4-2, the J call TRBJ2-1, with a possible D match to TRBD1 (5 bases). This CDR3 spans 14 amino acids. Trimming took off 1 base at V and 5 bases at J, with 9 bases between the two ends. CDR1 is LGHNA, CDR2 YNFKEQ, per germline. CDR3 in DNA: TGTGCCAGCAGCCAAGTGCGACAGCACAATGAGCAGTTCTTC. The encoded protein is CASSQVRQHNEQFF.

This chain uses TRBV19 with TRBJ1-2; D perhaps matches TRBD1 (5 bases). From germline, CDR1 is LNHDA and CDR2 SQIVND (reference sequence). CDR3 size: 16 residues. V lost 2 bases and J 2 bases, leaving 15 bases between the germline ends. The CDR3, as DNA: TGTGCCAGTAGTATAAGTTGGCAGGGAAAAAACTATGGCTACACCTTC. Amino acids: CASSISWQGKNYGYTF.

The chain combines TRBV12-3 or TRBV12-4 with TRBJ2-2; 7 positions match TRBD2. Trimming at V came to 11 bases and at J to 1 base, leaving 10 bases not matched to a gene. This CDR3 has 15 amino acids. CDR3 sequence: CAYGRFALNTGELFF. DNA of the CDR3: TGTGCCTACGGGAGGTTCGCCTTGAACACCGGGGAGCTGTTTTTT.

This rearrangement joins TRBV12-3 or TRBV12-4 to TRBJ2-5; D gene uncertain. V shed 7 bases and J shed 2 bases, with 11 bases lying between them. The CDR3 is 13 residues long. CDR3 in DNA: TGTGCCAGCACCGACTGGCGACAAGAGACCCAGTACTTC. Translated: CASTDWRQETQYF.

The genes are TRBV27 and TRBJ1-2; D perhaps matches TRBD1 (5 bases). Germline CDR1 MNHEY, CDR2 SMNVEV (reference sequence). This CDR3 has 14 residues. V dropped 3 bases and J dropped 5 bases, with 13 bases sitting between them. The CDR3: CASSFQGPEYGYTF. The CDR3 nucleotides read TGTGCCAGCAGTTTTCAGGGACCCGAGTATGGCTACACCTTC.

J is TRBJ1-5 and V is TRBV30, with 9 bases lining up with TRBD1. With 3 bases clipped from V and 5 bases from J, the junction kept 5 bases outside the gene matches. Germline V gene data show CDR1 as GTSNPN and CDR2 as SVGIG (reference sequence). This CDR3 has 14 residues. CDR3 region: CAWSLGQGHQPQHF. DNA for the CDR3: TGTGCCTGGAGCCTTGGACAGGGGCATCAGCCCCAGCATTTT. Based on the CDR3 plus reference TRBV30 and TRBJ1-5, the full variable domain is SQTIHQWPATLVQPVGSPLSLECTVEGTSNPNLYWYRQAAGRGLQLLFYSVGIGQISSEVPQNLSASRPQDRQFILSSKKLLLSDSGFYLCAWSLGQGHQPQHFGDGTRLSIL.

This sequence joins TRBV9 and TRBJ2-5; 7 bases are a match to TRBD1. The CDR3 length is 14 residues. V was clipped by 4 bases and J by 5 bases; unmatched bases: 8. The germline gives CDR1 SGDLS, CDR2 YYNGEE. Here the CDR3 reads CASSNRDSQETQYF. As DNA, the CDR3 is TGTGCCAGCAGCAACAGGGACAGCCAGGAGACCCAGTACTTC.

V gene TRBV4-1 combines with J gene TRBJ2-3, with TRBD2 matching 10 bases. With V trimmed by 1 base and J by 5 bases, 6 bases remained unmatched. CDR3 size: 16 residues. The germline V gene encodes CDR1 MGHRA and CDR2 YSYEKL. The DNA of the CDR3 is TGCGCCAGCAGCCAAGGCCTAGCGGGAGTGGTAGATACGCAGTATTTT. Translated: CASSQGLAGVVDTQYF.

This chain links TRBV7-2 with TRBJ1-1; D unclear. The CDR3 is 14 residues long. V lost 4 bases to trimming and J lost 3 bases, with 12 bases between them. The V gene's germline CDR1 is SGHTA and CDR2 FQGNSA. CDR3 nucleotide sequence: TGTGCCAGCAGCTCGACAATTTCGTACACTGAAGCTTTCTTT. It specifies CASSSTISYTEAFF.

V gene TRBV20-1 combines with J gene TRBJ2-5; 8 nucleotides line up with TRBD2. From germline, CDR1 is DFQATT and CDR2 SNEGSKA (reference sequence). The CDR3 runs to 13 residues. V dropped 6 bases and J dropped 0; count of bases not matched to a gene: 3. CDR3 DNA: TGCAGTGCGATACTAGCGGACCAAGAGACCCAGTACTTC. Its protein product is CSAILADQETQYF.

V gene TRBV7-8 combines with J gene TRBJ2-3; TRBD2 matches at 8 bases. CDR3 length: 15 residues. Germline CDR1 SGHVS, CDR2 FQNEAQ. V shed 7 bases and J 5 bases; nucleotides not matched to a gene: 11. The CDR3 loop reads CASMQLAERGDTQYF. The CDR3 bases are TGTGCCAGCATGCAACTAGCGGAGAGGGGAGATACGCAGTATTTT. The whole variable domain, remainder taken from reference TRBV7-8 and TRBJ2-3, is GAGVSQSPRYKVAKRGQDVALRCDPISGHVSLFWYQQALGQGPEFLTYFQNEAQLDKSGLPSDRFFAERPEGSVSTLKIQRTQQEDSAVYLCASMQLAERGDTQYFGPGTRLTVL.

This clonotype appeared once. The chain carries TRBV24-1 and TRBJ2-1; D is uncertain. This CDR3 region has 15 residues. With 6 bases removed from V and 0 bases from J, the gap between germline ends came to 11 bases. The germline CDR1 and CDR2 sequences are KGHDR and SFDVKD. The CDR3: CATSLVQGSYNEQFF. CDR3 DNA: TGTGCCACCAGTCTAGTACAAGGCTCCTACAATGAGCAGTTCTTC.

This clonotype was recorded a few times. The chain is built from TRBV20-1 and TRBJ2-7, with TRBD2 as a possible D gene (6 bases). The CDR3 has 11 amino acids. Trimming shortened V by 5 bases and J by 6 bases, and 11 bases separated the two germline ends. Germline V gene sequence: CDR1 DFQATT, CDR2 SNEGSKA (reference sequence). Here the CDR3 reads CSAGTPGEQYF. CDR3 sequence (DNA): TGCAGTGCTGGGACTCCTGGCGAGCAGTACTTC.

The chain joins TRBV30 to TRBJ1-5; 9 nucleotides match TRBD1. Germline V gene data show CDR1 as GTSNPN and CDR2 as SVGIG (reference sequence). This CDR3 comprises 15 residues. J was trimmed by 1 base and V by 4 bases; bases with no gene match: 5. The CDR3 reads CAWTRGQGSNQPQHF. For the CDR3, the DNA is TGTGCCTGGACCCGGGGACAGGGAAGCAATCAGCCCCAGCATTTT.

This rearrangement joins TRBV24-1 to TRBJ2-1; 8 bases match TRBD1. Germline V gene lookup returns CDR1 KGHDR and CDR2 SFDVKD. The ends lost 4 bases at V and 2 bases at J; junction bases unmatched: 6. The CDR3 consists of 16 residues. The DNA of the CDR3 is TGTGCCACCAGTGAATCAGGGGGCCCCACCTACAATGAGCAGTTCTTC. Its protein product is CATSESGGPTYNEQFF.

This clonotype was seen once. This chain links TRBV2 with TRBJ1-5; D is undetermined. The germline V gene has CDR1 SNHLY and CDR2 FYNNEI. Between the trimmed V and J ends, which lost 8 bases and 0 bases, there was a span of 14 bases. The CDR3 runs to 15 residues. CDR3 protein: CASRSQQYSNQPQHF. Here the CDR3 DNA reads TGTGCCAGCCGATCGCAACAGTATAGCAATCAGCCCCAGCATTTT.

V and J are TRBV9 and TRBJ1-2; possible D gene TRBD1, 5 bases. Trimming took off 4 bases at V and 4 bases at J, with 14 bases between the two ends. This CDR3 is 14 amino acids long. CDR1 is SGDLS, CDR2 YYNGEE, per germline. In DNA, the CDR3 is TGTGCCAGCAGCCCCAGGGAATCGGCCTATGGCTACACCTTC. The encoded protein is CASSPRESAYGYTF.

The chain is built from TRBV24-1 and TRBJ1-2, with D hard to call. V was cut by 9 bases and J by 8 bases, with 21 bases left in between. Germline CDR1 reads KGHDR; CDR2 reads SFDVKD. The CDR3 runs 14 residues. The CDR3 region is CATASWDNVAGYTF. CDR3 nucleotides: TGTGCCACCGCCAGTTGGGATAACGTGGCGGGCTACACCTTC.

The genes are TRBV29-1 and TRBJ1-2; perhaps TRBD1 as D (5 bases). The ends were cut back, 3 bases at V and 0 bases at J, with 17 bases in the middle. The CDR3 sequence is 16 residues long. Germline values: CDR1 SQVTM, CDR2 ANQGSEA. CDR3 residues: CSVDRDGVPSNYGYTF. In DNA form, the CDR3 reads TGCAGCGTTGACCGGGACGGAGTACCCTCTAACTATGGCTACACCTTC.

CDR3 region: CSVLVQGAAETQYF. For the CDR3, the DNA is TGCAGCGTCCTTGTACAGGGGGCGGCGGAGACCCAGTACTTC. The chain has TRBV29-1 and TRBJ2-5; 9 nucleotides line up with TRBD1. This CDR3 has 14 amino acids. Germline CDR1 is SQVTM and CDR2 is ANQGSEA. V trimming: 6 bases; J trimming: 5 bases; junction bases outside the gene matches: 10.

The CDR3 sequence: CASSFGDFSPLHF. The CDR3 DNA reads TGTGCCAGCAGTTTCGGGGATTTTTCGCCCCTCCACTTT. The chain combines TRBV12-3 or TRBV12-4 with TRBJ1-6; no clear D. The germline V and J ends were trimmed by 3 bases and 13 bases, with 13 bases remaining between them. The CDR3 covers 13 residues.

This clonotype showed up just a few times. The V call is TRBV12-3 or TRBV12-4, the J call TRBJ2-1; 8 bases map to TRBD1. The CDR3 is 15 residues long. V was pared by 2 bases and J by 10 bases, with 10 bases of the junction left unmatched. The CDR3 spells CASSLHFGQGQEQFF. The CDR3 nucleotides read TGTGCCAGCAGTTTACACTTCGGACAGGGACAAGAGCAGTTCTTC.

CDR3 protein: CASSLTGGGETQYF. Written as DNA, the CDR3 is TGCGCCAGCAGCTTAACAGGGGGCGGAGAGACCCAGTACTTC. V and J are TRBV5-1 and TRBJ2-5, with 9 bases matching TRBD1. CDR3 length: 14 residues. The germline V gene encodes CDR1 SGHRS and CDR2 YFSETQ. Trimming at V came to 2 bases and at J to 4 bases, leaving 3 bases not matched to a gene.

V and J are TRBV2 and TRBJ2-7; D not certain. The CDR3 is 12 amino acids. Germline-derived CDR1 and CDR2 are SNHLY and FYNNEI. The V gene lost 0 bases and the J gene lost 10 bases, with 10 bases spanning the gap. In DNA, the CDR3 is TGTGCCAGCAGTGAAGCGCCTAGATTCCAGTACTTC. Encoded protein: CASSEAPRFQYF. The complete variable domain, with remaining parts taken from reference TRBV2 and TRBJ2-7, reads EPEVTQTPSHQVTQMGQEVILRCVPISNHLYFYWYRQILGQKVEFLVSFYNNEISEKSEIFDDQFSVERPDGSNFTLKIRSTKLEDSAMYFCASSEAPRFQYFGPGTRLTVT.

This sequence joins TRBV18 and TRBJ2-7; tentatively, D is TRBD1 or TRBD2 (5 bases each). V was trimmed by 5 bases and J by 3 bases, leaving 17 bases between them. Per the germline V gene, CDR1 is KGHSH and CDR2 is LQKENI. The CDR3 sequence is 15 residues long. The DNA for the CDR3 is TGTGCCAGCTCATCGGGACGGTCTTACGTCTACGAGCAGTACTTC. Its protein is CASSSGRSYVYEQYF.